This T cell receptor beta chain was sequenced in a study of T cell repertoires in cytomegalovirus infection. In the study overall: It can be stated that public TCR beta signatures indicated CMV infection as well as a matching HLA type.

At least ten counts were recorded for this clonotype. Its antigen is currently unknown. V was clipped by 5 bases and J by 5 bases; unmatched bases: 15. CDR1 is SGHAT and CDR2 is FQNNGV in the germline V gene. There are 17 residues in the CDR3. TCRdb independently ran MiXCR on the reads; one entry per CDR3 protein. The sample lists roughly 300,000 distinct CDR3 sequences; more than 8% were seen once. Notes on the study in general: Cumulative frequency (of public TCR beta family members) identified carriers of CMV plus the relevant HLA. There were HLA-C-restricted CMV-specific TCR beta clonotypes dominating the ex vivo response.

Sample: PBMCs. The J gene is TRBJ2-3, the V gene TRBV11-2; TRBD2 matches 8 bases. This TCR derives from a human donor in good health (CMV status not recorded). Some clones in this sample may be carry-over from other donors' samples. This CDR3 reads CASSARVAGPSLDTQYF. The CDR3 nucleotides read TGTGCCAGCAGCGCGAGGGTAGCGGGGCCGAGCCTAGATACGCAGTATTTT.